This T cell receptor beta chain was identified during a study of blood T cells in healthy people across ages. The study, taken as a whole, reports: In long-lived donors, naive CD4+ cell counts and diversity exceeded those of aged donors.

A word on this clonotype: The antigen remains undetermined.

Staff drew approximately 9.1 milliliters of peripheral blood from each donor. Isolating PBMCs gave at least 6 million of these cells per sample. Germline V gives CDR1 SGHAT, CDR2 FQNNGV. Trimming at V came to 3 bases and at J to 10 bases, leaving 4 bases not matched to a gene. The CDR3 extends over 14 amino acids. The use of a sample-barcoded 5' primer and a J-beta primer mix characterized a second PCR of roughly 6 to 11 cycles. Each cDNA molecule received a tag from a template-switch adaptor that had 12 random nucleotides. TCRdb fed the 5' RACE reads into MiXCR, producing one record per CDR3 protein. The data contain about 640,000 distinct CDR3 sequences, approximately 50% of them singletons.

The clonotype originates from a man in his 60s in good health. V usage is TRBV11-2 and J usage is TRBJ2-1; 12 positions match TRBD1. The material sequenced was blood. CDR3 region: CASSFGTGGREQFF. CDR3 coding DNA: TGTGCCAGCAGCTTTGGGACAGGGGGCCGAGAGCAGTTCTTC. Looking up the rest from reference TRBV11-2 and TRBJ2-1 gives the full variable domain: EAGVAQSPRYKIIEKRQSVAFWCNPISGHATLYWYQQILGQGPKLLIQFQNNGVVDDSQLPKDRFSAERLKGVDSTLKIQPAKLEDSAVYLCASSFGTGGREQFFGPGTRLTVL.